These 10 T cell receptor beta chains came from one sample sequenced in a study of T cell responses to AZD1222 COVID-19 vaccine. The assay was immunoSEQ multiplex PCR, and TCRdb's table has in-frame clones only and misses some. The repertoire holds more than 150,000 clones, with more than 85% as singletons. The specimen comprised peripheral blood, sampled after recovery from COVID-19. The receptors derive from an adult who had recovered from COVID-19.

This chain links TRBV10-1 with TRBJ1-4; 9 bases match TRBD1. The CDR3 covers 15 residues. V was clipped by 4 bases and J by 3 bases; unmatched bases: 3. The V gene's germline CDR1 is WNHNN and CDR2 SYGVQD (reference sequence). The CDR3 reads CASSGDRVANEKLFF. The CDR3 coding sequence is TGCGCCAGCAGTGGGGACAGGGTAGCTAATGAAAAACTGTTTTTT.

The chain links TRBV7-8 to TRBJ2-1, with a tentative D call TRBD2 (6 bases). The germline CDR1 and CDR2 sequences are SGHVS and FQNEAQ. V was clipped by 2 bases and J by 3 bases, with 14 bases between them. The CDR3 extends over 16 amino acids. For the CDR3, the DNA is TGTGCCAGCAGCTTACGCCGGCTAGCGTACTACAATGAGCAGTTCTTC. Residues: CASSLRRLAYYNEQFF. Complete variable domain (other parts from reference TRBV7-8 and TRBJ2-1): GAGVSQSPRYKVAKRGQDVALRCDPISGHVSLFWYQQALGQGPEFLTYFQNEAQLDKSGLPSDRFFAERPEGSVSTLKIQRTQQEDSAVYLCASSLRRLAYYNEQFFGPGTRLTVL.

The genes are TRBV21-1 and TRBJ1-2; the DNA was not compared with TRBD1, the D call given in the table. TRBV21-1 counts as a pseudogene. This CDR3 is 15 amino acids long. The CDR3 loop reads CASSTPGHLNYGYTF. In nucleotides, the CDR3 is TGTGCCAGCAGCACGCCGGGACACCTGAACTATGGCTACACCTTC.

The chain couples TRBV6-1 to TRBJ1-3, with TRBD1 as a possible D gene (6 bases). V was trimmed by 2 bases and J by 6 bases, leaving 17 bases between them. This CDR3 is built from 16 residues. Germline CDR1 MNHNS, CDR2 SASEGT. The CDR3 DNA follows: TGTGCCAGCAGTGAAAATCGAGGGGGAAGTGAAAACACCATATATTTT. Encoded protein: CASSENRGGSENTIYF.

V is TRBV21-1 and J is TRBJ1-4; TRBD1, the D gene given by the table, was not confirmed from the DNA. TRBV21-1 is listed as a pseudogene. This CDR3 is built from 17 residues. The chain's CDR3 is CASSRPTHRPDTEKLFF. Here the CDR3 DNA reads TGTGCCAGCAGCCGGCCAACACACAGGCCGGACACTGAAAAACTGTTTTTT.

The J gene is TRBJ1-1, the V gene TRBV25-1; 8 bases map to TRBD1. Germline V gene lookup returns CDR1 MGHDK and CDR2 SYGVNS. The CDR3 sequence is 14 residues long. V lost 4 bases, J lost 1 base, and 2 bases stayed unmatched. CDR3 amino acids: CASSGDRGNTEAFF. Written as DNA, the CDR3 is TGTGCCAGCAGTGGTGACAGGGGGAACACTGAAGCTTTCTTT. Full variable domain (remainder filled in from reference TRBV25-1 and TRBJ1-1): EADIYQTPRYLVIGTGKKITLECSQTMGHDKMYWYQQDPGMELHLIHYSYGVNSTEKGDLSSESTVSRIRTEHFPLTLESARPSHTSQYLCASSGDRGNTEAFFGQGTRLTVV.

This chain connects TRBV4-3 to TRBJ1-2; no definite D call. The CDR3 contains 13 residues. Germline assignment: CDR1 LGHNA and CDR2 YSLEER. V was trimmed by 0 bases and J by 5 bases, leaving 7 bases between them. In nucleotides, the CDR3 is TGCGCCAGCAGCCAAGAACGGGGTTATGGCTACACCTTC. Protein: CASSQERGYGYTF.

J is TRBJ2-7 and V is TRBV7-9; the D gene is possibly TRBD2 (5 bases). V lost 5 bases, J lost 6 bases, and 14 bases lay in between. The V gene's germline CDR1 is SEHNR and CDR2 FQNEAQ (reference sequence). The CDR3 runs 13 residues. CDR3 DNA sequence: TGTGCCAGCAGCCCTAGGGAGTGGGTCGAGCAGTACTTC. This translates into CASSPREWVEQYF.

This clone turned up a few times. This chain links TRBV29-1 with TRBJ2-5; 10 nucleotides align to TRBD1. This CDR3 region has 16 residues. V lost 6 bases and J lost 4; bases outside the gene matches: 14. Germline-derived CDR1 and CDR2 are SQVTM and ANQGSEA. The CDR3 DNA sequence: TGCAGCGTATCGCCCTATTTAGGGACAGGGGCAGAGACCCAGTACTTC. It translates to CSVSPYLGTGAETQYF. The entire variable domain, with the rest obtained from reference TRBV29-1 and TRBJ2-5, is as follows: SAVISQKPSRDICQRGTSLTIQCQVDSQVTMMFWYRQQPGQSLTLIATANQGSEATYESGFVIDKFPISRPNLTFSTLTVSNMSPEDSSIYLCSVSPYLGTGAETQYFGPGTRLLVL.

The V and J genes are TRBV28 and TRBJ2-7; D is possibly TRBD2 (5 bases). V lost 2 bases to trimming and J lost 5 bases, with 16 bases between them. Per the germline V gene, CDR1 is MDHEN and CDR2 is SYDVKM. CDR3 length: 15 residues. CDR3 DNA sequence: TGTGCCAGCAGTTTAGGGCGGGTCCTTGTTAACGAGCAGTACTTC. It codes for CASSLGRVLVNEQYF.